What follows are 6 T cell receptor beta chains derived from one specimen sequenced in a study of T cell repertoires in cytomegalovirus infection. TCRdb re-analysed the reads in MiXCR, keeping a single row per CDR3 protein. Altogether roughly 920,000 distinct CDR3 sequences are present, around 32% being singletons, with the ten largest covering 13%. These receptors' antigens are unknown. Source: cultured CD8+ T cells from PBMCs, taken from culture after CMV antigen stimulation. These receptors all come from a human donor in good health (CMV status not recorded). Some clones in this sample may be carry-over from other donors' samples.

The chain carries TRBV6-6 and TRBJ2-1; no clear D gene. V was pared by 7 bases and J by 7 bases, with 11 bases between. Germline V CDR1 and CDR2: MNHNY, SVGAGI (reference sequence). The CDR3 sequence is 12 residues long. The CDR3: CASTLDRNEQFF. The CDR3 region has the DNA TGTGCCAGCACCCTGGATAGGAATGAGCAGTTCTTC.

This chain links TRBV2 with TRBJ2-5; D gene uncertain. This CDR3 region has 15 residues. Trimming left V 0 bases short and J 1 base short, with 9 bases between. CDR1 is SNHLY and CDR2 is FYNNEI in the germline V gene. Written as DNA, the CDR3 is TGTGCCAGCAGTGAAGCGCCCAGACTCCAAGAGACCCAGTACTTC. Translating it yields CASSEAPRLQETQYF. The full variable domain, in which reference TRBV2 and TRBJ2-5 provide the parts outside the CDR3, is EPEVTQTPSHQVTQMGQEVILRCVPISNHLYFYWYRQILGQKVEFLVSFYNNEISEKSEIFDDQFSVERPDGSNFTLKIRSTKLEDSAMYFCASSEAPRLQETQYFGPGTRLLVL.

Here the CDR3 DNA reads TGTGCCAGCAGGGGAGGCGTGGGGTCCCACAATGAGCAGTTCTTC. Its translation: CASRGGVGSHNEQFF. V and J are TRBV5-5 and TRBJ2-1; TRBD2 is a possible D gene (6 bases). The CDR3 totals 15 residues. V dropped 5 bases and J dropped 5 bases, with 17 bases sitting between them. Germline V CDR1 and CDR2: SGHKS, YYEKEE (reference sequence).

With regard to this clonotype: Since a much larger clone is just one base distant, this may be a read error. The chain links TRBV6-6 to TRBJ2-2; the D is unclear. Trimming stripped 0 bases from V and 4 bases from J, with 6 bases between. Germline lookup yields CDR1 MNHNY and CDR2 SVGAGI (reference sequence). CDR3 size: 14 residues. The CDR3 DNA sequence: TGTGCCAGCAGTTACTCGTGGGGCACCGGGGAGCTGTTTTTT. It yields the protein CASSYSWGTGELFF.

V is TRBV9 and J is TRBJ2-3, with no clear D. The CDR3 length is 14 residues. Trimming cost V 3 bases and J 1 base, with 9 bases left between them. CDR1 SGDLS and CDR2 YYNGEE come from the germline V gene. The DNA of the CDR3 is TGTGCCAGCAGCGCGGCCGCGGGCACAGATACGCAGTATTTT. This translates into CASSAAAGTDTQYF.

In regard to this clonotype: A much larger clonotype is one base distant, so this may be a read error. The genes are TRBV7-2 and TRBJ2-1; either TRBD1 or TRBD2 may supply D (6 bases each). Germline-derived CDR1 and CDR2 are SGHTA and FQGNSA. With 7 bases removed from V and 4 bases from J, the gap between germline ends came to 20 bases. The CDR3 is 16 residues long. CDR3 loop: CASNSSHGGPYNEQFF. Written as DNA, the CDR3 is TGTGCCAGCAACTCATCGCATGGGGGGCCGTACAATGAGCAGTTCTTC.